The 22 T cell receptor beta chains reported below all come from one sample, sequenced in a study of blood T cell repertoires in COVID-19. Produced via immunoSEQ multiplex PCR; TCRdb's table is partial and in-frame only. The table lists about 210,000 clones, 88% of them singletons. What was sequenced was PBMCs or T cells enriched from blood (not recorded which). Receptors were obtained from a woman in her thirties or forties with acute COVID-19.

The chain employs TRBV4-2 and TRBJ2-7; a possible D gene is TRBD2 (5 bases). Trimming removed 0 bases at V and 3 bases at J, with 21 bases between. Germline lookup yields CDR1 LGHNA and CDR2 YNFKEQ. The CDR3 spans 18 residues. The CDR3 here is CASSQDGVNLGGLYEQYF. CDR3 sequence (DNA): TGTGCCAGCAGCCAAGATGGGGTAAATTTAGGAGGTCTCTACGAGCAGTACTTC.

The V and J genes are TRBV5-4 and TRBJ1-3; 8 nucleotides align to TRBD1. Germline loops: CDR1 SGHNT, CDR2 YYREEE (reference sequence). There are 16 residues in the CDR3. V gave up 0 bases and J gave up 2 bases; unmatched junction bases: 4. The DNA for the CDR3 is TGTGCCAGCAGCTTGGGGCAGGGGGCGGCTGGAAACACCATATATTTT. Its protein product is CASSLGQGAAGNTIYF.

This clone has just one count. CDR3 residues: CASSPGTTRGKPQHF. The CDR3 bases are TGTGCCAGCAGTCCCGGGACGACCAGGGGGAAGCCCCAGCATTTT. The chain has TRBV6-5 and TRBJ1-5; TRBD1 aligns across 7 bases. The V and J ends lost 5 bases and 8 bases, in that order; junction bases with no gene match: 12. This CDR3 has 15 amino acids. Germline V gene sequence: CDR1 MNHEY, CDR2 SVGAGI.

The chain joins TRBV11-2 to TRBJ1-6, with D possibly matching TRBD1 (5 bases). V shed 2 bases and J shed 10 bases, with 9 bases lying between them. The CDR3 totals 13 residues. From germline, CDR1 is SGHAT and CDR2 FQNNGV. CDR3 protein: CASSLSGGSPLHF. As DNA, the CDR3 is TGTGCCAGCAGCTTATCCGGGGGGTCACCCCTCCACTTT.

This clone was seen once. The gene calls are TRBV9 and TRBJ2-1; the match to TRBD2 covers 9 bases. V lost 4 bases, J lost 6 bases, and 11 bases stayed unmatched. Germline lookup yields CDR1 SGDLS and CDR2 YYNGEE. CDR3 length equals 16 residues. CDR3 loop: CASSSEGTSRSNEQFF. Written as DNA, the CDR3 is TGTGCCAGCAGCTCAGAGGGGACTAGCAGATCCAATGAGCAGTTCTTC.

V gene TRBV19 combines with J gene TRBJ2-1; D gene ambiguous. Trimming took 0 bases from V and 7 from J, leaving 13 bases between them. CDR3 size: 15 residues. Per the germline V gene, CDR1 is LNHDA and CDR2 is SQIVND (reference sequence). The DNA of the CDR3 is TGTGCCAGTAGTATAGATCCCTCAGGAACGAATGAGCAGTTCTTC. As protein: CASSIDPSGTNEQFF.

This clone was picked up a small number of times. The chain is built from TRBV9 and TRBJ1-2; 9 bases agree with TRBD1. The CDR3 has 15 amino acids. Germline CDR1 reads SGDLS; CDR2 reads YYNGEE. The ends lost 4 bases at V and 7 bases at J; junction bases unmatched: 11. CDR3 nucleotides: TGTGCCAGCAGCTCCAACAGGGGGCCGGTGGGTGGCTACACCTTC. It yields the protein CASSSNRGPVGGYTF. The entire variable domain, with the rest obtained from reference TRBV9 and TRBJ1-2, is as follows: DSGVTQTPKHLITATGQRVTLRCSPRSGDLSVYWYQQSLDQGLQFLIQYYNGEERAKGNILERFSAQQFPDLHSELNLSSLELGDSALYFCASSSNRGPVGGYTFGSGTRLTVV.

The chain combines TRBV2 with TRBJ2-5, with D possibly being TRBD2 (5 bases). The germline gives CDR1 SNHLY, CDR2 FYNNEI. Trimming pared 9 bases from V and 0 bases from J, leaving 11 bases between. CDR3 size: 13 residues. This chain's CDR3 is CARGDQYQETQYF. The CDR3 DNA sequence: TGTGCCAGGGGAGATCAGTACCAAGAGACCCAGTACTTC.

This chain uses TRBV3-1 (or the pseudogene TRBV3-2) with TRBJ1-6; 7 bases are a match to TRBD1. Trimming at V came to 2 bases and at J to 8 bases, leaving 9 bases not matched to a gene. The CDR3 is 16 amino acids. The germline CDR1 and CDR2 sequences are LGHDT and YNNKEL (reference sequence). The CDR3 spells CASSQNRGGLHSPLHF. The DNA for the CDR3 is TGTGCCAGCAGCCAAAACAGGGGAGGACTTCATTCACCCCTCCACTTT.

This clone was seen once. CDR3 nucleotides: TGCAGCGTTGGAACGCCAGGAGGGGCTGATACGCAGTATTTT. Amino acids: CSVGTPGGADTQYF. The chain uses TRBV29-1 and TRBJ2-3; perhaps TRBD2 as D (6 bases). V was clipped by 4 bases and J by 6 bases, with 17 bases between them. CDR3 size: 14 residues. The germline gives CDR1 SQVTM, CDR2 ANQGSEA.

The genes are TRBV11-3 and TRBJ2-2, with 10 bases that match TRBD2. The CDR3 totals 16 residues. With V trimmed by 4 bases and J by 7 bases, 9 bases remained unmatched. Germline CDR1 is SGHNT and CDR2 is YENEEA. This CDR3 reads CASSYLSGRAHGELFF. The CDR3 DNA follows: TGTGCCAGCAGCTATTTGAGCGGGAGGGCCCACGGGGAGCTGTTTTTT. The full variable domain, completed using reference TRBV11-3 and TRBJ2-2, is EAGVVQSPRYKIIEKKQPVAFWCNPISGHNTLYWYLQNLGQGPELLIRYENEEAVDDSQLPKDRFSAERLKGVDSTLKIQPAELGDSAVYLCASSYLSGRAHGELFFGEGSRLTVL.

The rearrangement links TRBV6-2 or TRBV6-3 to TRBJ1-3, with D possibly being TRBD1 (5 bases). This CDR3 has 15 residues. Trimming took 2 bases from V and 5 from J, leaving 13 bases between them. Germline assignment: CDR1 MNHEY and CDR2 SVGEGT. CDR3 amino acids: CASSYGTGHRNTIYF. DNA of the CDR3: TGTGCCAGCAGTTACGGAACAGGCCACAGAAACACCATATATTTT.

The chain is built from TRBV7-2 and TRBJ2-3, with TRBD2 identical over 16 bases. The CDR3 extends over 17 amino acids. Germline trimming cut 5 bases from V and 3 bases from J; bases unmatched to any gene: 5. The germline CDR1 and CDR2 sequences are SGHTA and FQGNSA. CDR3 DNA sequence: TGTGCCAGCAGCACGACGGGACTAGCGGGAGGGACAGATACGCAGTATTTT. This sequence encodes CASSTTGLAGGTDTQYF.

The J gene is TRBJ1-6, the V gene TRBV7-2; 9 nucleotides line up with TRBD1. The V segment lost 5 bases and the J segment 7 bases; nucleotides outside the gene matches: 6. This CDR3 is 15 amino acids long. CDR1 SGHTA and CDR2 FQGNSA come from the germline V gene. The CDR3 region is CASSRGTGLNSPLHF. CDR3 nucleotides: TGTGCCAGCAGCCGGGGGACAGGGTTAAATTCACCCCTCCACTTT.

The chain recombines TRBV30 with TRBJ2-3, with TRBD2 matching 7 bases. CDR1 is GTSNPN, CDR2 SVGIG, per germline (reference sequence). Germline trimming cut 2 bases from V and 1 base from J; bases unmatched to any gene: 6. The CDR3 has 15 amino acids. DNA of the CDR3: TGTGCCTGGAGTCGAGCGGGGCCTGGCACAGATACGCAGTATTTT. The encoded protein is CAWSRAGPGTDTQYF. Variable domain in full (rest from reference TRBV30 and TRBJ2-3): SQTIHQWPATLVQPVGSPLSLECTVEGTSNPNLYWYRQAAGRGLQLLFYSVGIGQISSEVPQNLSASRPQDRQFILSSKKLLLSDSGFYLCAWSRAGPGTDTQYFGPGTRLTVL.

This chain links TRBV6-2 or TRBV6-3 with TRBJ1-2; 7 nucleotides match TRBD1. V dropped 2 bases and J dropped 2; count of bases not matched to a gene: 5. Germline-derived CDR1 and CDR2 are MNHEY and SVGEGT. The CDR3 extends over 15 amino acids. CDR3: CASSYNDRANYGYTF. In DNA, the CDR3 is TGTGCCAGCAGTTACAATGACAGGGCCAACTATGGCTACACCTTC.

The rearrangement joins TRBV5-1 to TRBJ2-7; no firm D call. Germline loops: CDR1 SGHRS, CDR2 YFSETQ. The V gene lost 2 bases and the J gene lost 2 bases, with 11 bases spanning the gap. The CDR3 sequence is 14 residues long. Here the CDR3 reads CASSLLIDPYEQYF. In DNA, the CDR3 is TGCGCCAGCAGCTTACTCATAGATCCCTACGAGCAGTACTTC.

The chain combines TRBV7-6 with TRBJ2-2; 14 bases line up with TRBD2. Trimming took 5 bases from V and 6 from J; bases not matched to a gene: 2. This CDR3 is 15 amino acids long. Germline loops: CDR1 SGHVS, CDR2 FNYEAQ. In nucleotides, the CDR3 is TGTGCCAGCAGCGCGGGACTAGCGGGAGCCGGGGAGCTGTTTTTT. This codes for CASSAGLAGAGELFF.

CDR3 sequence reads: CAWRPPGDLWTQYF. The CDR3 bases are TGTGCCTGGAGACCTCCGGGGGACCTTTGGACCCAGTACTTC. The gene calls are TRBV30 and TRBJ2-5; possible D gene TRBD2, 6 bases. Between the trimmed V and J ends, which lost 3 bases and 7 bases, there was a span of 18 bases. Germline loops: CDR1 GTSNPN, CDR2 SVGIG (reference sequence). The CDR3 has 14 amino acids.

This clone came up a few times. This chain connects TRBV19 to TRBJ1-2; D is undetermined. CDR1 is LNHDA, CDR2 SQIVND, per germline (reference sequence). This CDR3 comprises 16 residues. Trimming removed 3 bases at V and 9 bases at J, with 23 bases between. The CDR3 spells CASSILSGTEKGSYTF. CDR3 DNA: TGTGCCAGTAGTATCCTCTCAGGCACTGAGAAAGGAAGCTACACCTTC.

The CDR3, as DNA: TGTGCCAGCAGCAAAAGTGAACTTGACTACGAGCAGTACTTC. Translating gives CASSKSELDYEQYF. The chain couples TRBV21-1 to TRBJ2-7; the tabulated D call, TRBD2, remains unverified against the DNA. TRBV21-1 is shown as a pseudogene. CDR3 size: 14 residues.

The chain combines TRBV5-6 with TRBJ1-6; 7 bases are a match to TRBD1. This CDR3 has 17 amino acids. Looked up from germline, CDR1 is SGHDT and CDR2 is YYEEEE. V trimming: 4 bases; J trimming: 1 base; junction bases outside the gene matches: 8. In DNA form, the CDR3 reads TGTGCCAGCAGCCAGCGGGAGGGGGCATCCTATAATTCACCCCTCCACTTT. Translating gives CASSQREGASYNSPLHF.